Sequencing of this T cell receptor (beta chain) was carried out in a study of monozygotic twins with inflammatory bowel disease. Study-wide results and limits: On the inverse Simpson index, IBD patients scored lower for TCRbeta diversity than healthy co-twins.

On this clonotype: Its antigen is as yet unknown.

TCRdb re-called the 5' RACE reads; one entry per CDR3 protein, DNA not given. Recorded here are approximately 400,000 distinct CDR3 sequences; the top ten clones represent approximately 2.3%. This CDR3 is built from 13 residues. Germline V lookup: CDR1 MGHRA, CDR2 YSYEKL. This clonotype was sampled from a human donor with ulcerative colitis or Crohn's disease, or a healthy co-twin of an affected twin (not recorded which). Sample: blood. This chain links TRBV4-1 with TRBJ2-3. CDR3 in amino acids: CASSQTSTDTQYF.